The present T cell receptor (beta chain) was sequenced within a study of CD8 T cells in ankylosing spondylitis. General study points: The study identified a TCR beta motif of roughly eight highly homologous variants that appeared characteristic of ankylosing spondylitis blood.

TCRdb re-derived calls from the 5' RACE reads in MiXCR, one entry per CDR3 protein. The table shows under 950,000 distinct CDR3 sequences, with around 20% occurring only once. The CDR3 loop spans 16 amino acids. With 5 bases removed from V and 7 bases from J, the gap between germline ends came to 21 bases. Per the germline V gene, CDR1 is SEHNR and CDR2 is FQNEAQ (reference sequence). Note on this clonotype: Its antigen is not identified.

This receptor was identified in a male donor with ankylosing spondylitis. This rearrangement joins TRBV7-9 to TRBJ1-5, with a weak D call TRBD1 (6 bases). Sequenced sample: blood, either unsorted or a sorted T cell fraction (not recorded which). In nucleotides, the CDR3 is TGTGCCAGCAGCAAAGATGACTCGGGGGCTGGGCAGCCCCAGCATTTT. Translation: CASSKDDSGAGQPQHF.